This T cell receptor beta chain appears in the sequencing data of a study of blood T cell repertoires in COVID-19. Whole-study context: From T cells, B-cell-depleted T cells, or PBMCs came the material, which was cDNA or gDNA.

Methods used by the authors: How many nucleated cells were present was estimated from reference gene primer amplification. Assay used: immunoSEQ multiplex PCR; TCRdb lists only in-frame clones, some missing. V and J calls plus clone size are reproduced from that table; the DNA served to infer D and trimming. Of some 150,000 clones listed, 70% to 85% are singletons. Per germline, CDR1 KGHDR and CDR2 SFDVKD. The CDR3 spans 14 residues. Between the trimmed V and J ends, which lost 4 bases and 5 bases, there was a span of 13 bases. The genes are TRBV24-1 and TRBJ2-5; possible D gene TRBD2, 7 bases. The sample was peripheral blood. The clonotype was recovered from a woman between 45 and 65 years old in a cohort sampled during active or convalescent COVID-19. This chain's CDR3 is CATSDPRGAETQYF. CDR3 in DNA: TGTGCCACCAGTGACCCTCGGGGGGCCGAGACCCAGTACTTC.